This T cell receptor (beta chain) was documented in a study of molecular identifiers for immune sequencing clone quantification. TCRdb fed the PCR reads into MiXCR, producing one record per CDR3 protein. The data show 550,000 to 750,000 distinct CDR3 sequences, 15% to 20% seen once. The sample holds many counts of this clonotype. The sequencing input was naive CD8+ T cells from blood, with Jurkat cell RNA spiked in. Subset meaning: FACS-sorted CD8+CD4-CCR7+CD45RA+ naive T cells. The TCR originated in a human donor in good health. Some libraries in this study had Jurkat cell RNA spiked in.

The CDR3 DNA is TGCAGCGTTGGGACAACCCACGAGCAGTACTTC. Translating it yields CSVGTTHEQYF. The chain recombines TRBV29-1 with TRBJ2-7; weak D call: TRBD1 (5 bases). The CDR3 is made up of 11 amino acids. CDR1 is SQVTM and CDR2 is ANQGSEA in the germline V gene. V shed 4 bases and J shed 5 bases, with 9 bases lying between them.